The T cell receptor (beta chain) under discussion was sequenced for a study of molecular identifiers for immune sequencing clone quantification. Listed TCR primers and previously described methods were used for bulk TCR libraries. TCRdb analysed the PCR reads with MiXCR anew, one entry per CDR3 protein. Of around 470,000 distinct CDR3 sequences detected, roughly 26% appear once; the ten largest clones hold around 0.8%. As CD8+CD4-CCR7+CD45RA+ cells, naive CD8 T cells were sorted. Germline V gives CDR1 SGHDT, CDR2 YYEEEE. With 2 bases removed from V and 6 bases from J, the gap between germline ends came to 21 bases. The CDR3 is 17 residues long. Overall study findings and caveats: Spiked-in Jurkat TCR RNA corresponding to one cell was reported as detectable against roughly 1 million naive cells.

This clonotype was seen only a few times. Its antigen is unidentified. The sequence was collected from a human donor in good health. Some libraries in this study had Jurkat cell RNA spiked in. Sequencing was carried out using naive CD8+ T cells from blood, with Jurkat cell RNA spiked in. Indicated subset: FACS-sorted CD8+CD4-CCR7+CD45RA+ naive T cells. The V and J genes are TRBV5-6 and TRBJ1-5; D uncertain. The CDR3 coding sequence is TGTGCCAGCAGCTTACGCCGAACAAATAATCCGGGTCAGCCCCAGCATTTT. It codes for CASSLRRTNNPGQPQHF.